The clone carrying this T cell receptor beta chain was seen many times. Its cognate antigen is unknown. CDR3 length equals 13 residues. The V and J ends lost 3 bases and 7 bases respectively, with 7 bases between them. This sample was included in a study of Graves' ophthalmopathy and Graves' hyperthyroidism. Findings and limits, study-wide: Among expanded thyroid clonotypes above 0.001 frequency, most also occurred in blood. Ophthalmopathy and stable hyperthyroidism were discriminated by a 13-signature model, with about 91% sensitivity and around 81% specificity.

The sequenced template was RNA, covering the TCR beta CDR3 region. HTBI primers were employed in first-round RT-PCR, then a second-round multiplex PCR followed. TCRdb re-called the multiplex PCR reads with MiXCR, one entry per CDR3 protein. The table records approximately 700,000 distinct CDR3 sequences, roughly two fifths of them present only once. V usage is TRBV12-3 or TRBV12-4 and J usage is TRBJ1-6; D remains ambiguous. The sample taken for sequencing was peripheral blood. The receptor's source is an adult man with Graves' ophthalmopathy. CDR3 amino acids: CASSFGENSPLHF. DNA of the CDR3: TGTGCCAGCAGTTTTGGGGAGAATTCACCCCTCCACTTT.